The 2 T cell receptor beta chains given below trace back to one sample, sequenced in a study of blood T cell repertoires in COVID-19. Sequenced by immunoSEQ multiplex PCR; TCRdb stores in-frame clones only, minus some. The data show about 330,000 clones, 89% seen once. Sequenced input: peripheral blood. The receptors here all came from a man in his late teens or twenties who had recovered from COVID-19.

V gene TRBV2 combines with J gene TRBJ1-1, with 8 bases matching TRBD1. Germline assignment: CDR1 SNHLY and CDR2 FYNNEI. The trim removed 10 bases at V and 5 bases at J, leaving 6 bases unmatched. This CDR3 contains 12 residues. Here the CDR3 reads CATHRGETEAFF. The CDR3 DNA follows: TGTGCCACCCACAGGGGGGAGACTGAAGCTTTCTTT.

J is TRBJ1-1 and V is TRBV10-3; unclear D gene. V was pared by 2 bases and J by 0 bases, with 10 bases between. In germline, CDR1 is ENHRY, CDR2 SYGVKD. This CDR3 has 15 amino acids. The CDR3 region is CAISEVQSLNTEAFF. The CDR3, as DNA: TGTGCCATCAGTGAGGTACAGTCACTGAACACTGAAGCTTTCTTT.